This entry lists 23 T cell receptor beta chains sequenced from one sample in a study of beta chain features in type 1 diabetes. The study reverse transcribed the entire isolated RNA, so it sequenced expressed TCRB transcripts. The method was immunoSEQ multiplex PCR; TCRdb's version includes in-frame clones alone and lacks a portion of them. Here the sample spans some 150,000 clones, over 8% being singletons. The sample comprised central memory CD4+ T cells from blood. The receptors originated from a woman in her forties in good health.

The rearrangement links TRBV12-2 to TRBJ2-5; the table gives TRBD2 as D, unverified against the DNA. TRBV12-2 is shown as a pseudogene. The CDR3 is made up of 15 amino acids. CDR3 sequence (DNA): TGTGCAAGTCGCCGGGAGGCAGGGCCCCAAGAGACCCAGTACTTC. Amino acid sequence: CASRREAGPQETQYF.

The sample holds a few counts of this clone. The chain carries TRBV28 and TRBJ2-7, with D maybe TRBD1 (6 bases). CDR1 is MDHEN and CDR2 is SYDVKM in the germline V gene. V was pared by 8 bases and J by 3 bases, with 11 bases between. CDR3 length: 12 residues. Here the CDR3 DNA reads TGTGCCAGCTCCGGGACATACTACGAGCAGTACTTC. Translation: CASSGTYYEQYF.

The genes are TRBV7-2 and TRBJ1-1; D ambiguous. CDR1 and CDR2 from the germline V gene are SGHTA and FQGNSA. Deletions cut 3 bases from V and 1 base from J, with 6 bases between. The CDR3 runs 13 residues. The CDR3 is CASSFSWNTEAFF. CDR3 bases: TGTGCCAGCAGCTTTTCCTGGAACACTGAAGCTTTCTTT.

This clone has at least ten counts. V usage is TRBV4-3 and J usage is TRBJ1-2; possible D gene TRBD1, 6 bases. CDR3 length equals 17 residues. V was pared by 3 bases and J by 5 bases, with 22 bases between. Germline CDR1 LGHNA, CDR2 YSLEER. CDR3 amino acids: CASSHDQSDGGPYGYTF. The CDR3, as DNA: TGCGCCAGCAGCCACGACCAATCGGACGGGGGGCCGTATGGCTACACCTTC.

This clone was observed a few times. The chain recombines TRBV19 with TRBJ2-3; 10 nucleotides line up with TRBD2. Per the germline V gene, CDR1 is LNHDA and CDR2 is SQIVND (reference sequence). V dropped 4 bases and J dropped 2; count of bases not matched to a gene: 6. This CDR3 spans 16 amino acids. CDR3 DNA: TGTGCCAGTAGTAGACACAGCGGGGGGGACACAGATACGCAGTATTTT. Its translation: CASSRHSGGDTDTQYF. Supplemented by reference TRBV19 and TRBJ2-3, the full variable domain reads DGGITQSPKYLFRKEGQNVTLSCEQNLNHDAMYWYRQDPGQGLRLIYYSQIVNDFQKGDIAEGYSVSREKKESFPLTVTSAQKNPTAFYLCASSRHSGGDTDTQYFGPGTRLTVL.

This clone was observed many times. The V and J genes are TRBV29-1 and TRBJ2-7, with D tentatively TRBD1 (7 bases). Trimming stripped 7 bases from V and 0 bases from J, with 16 bases between. From germline, CDR1 is SQVTM and CDR2 ANQGSEA. The CDR3 has 14 amino acids. CDR3 bases: TGCAGCGCTGCGGGACAGACGAACTCCTACGAGCAGTACTTC. It specifies CSAAGQTNSYEQYF.

The chain uses TRBV5-6 and TRBJ1-3; no definite D call. Between the trimmed V and J ends, which lost 0 bases and 2 bases, there was a span of 6 bases. Germline loops: CDR1 SGHDT, CDR2 YYEEEE. The length of the CDR3 is 14 residues. The CDR3, as DNA: TGTGCCAGCAGCTTGGCGGGAGCTGGAAACACCATATATTTT. It encodes CASSLAGAGNTIYF.

This chain connects TRBV15 to TRBJ2-7; 7 nucleotides line up with TRBD1. The CDR3 covers 12 residues. V lost 4 bases to trimming and J lost 6 bases; unmatched junction nucleotides: 3. Germline lookup yields CDR1 LNHNV and CDR2 YYDKDF (reference sequence). This CDR3 is CATSKQGSEQYF. The DNA for the CDR3 is TGTGCCACCAGCAAACAGGGGTCCGAGCAGTACTTC.

This sequence joins TRBV4-3 and TRBJ1-2, with 9 positions matching TRBD1. Germline CDR1 is LGHNA and CDR2 is YSLEER. The CDR3 is 15 residues long. J gave up 5 bases and V 0 bases, and 4 bases lay outside the gene matches. The CDR3 region is CASSQDRQGGYGYTF. DNA of the CDR3: TGCGCCAGCAGCCAAGATAGACAGGGGGGTTATGGCTACACCTTC.

J is TRBJ2-2 and V is TRBV27; 10 bases align to TRBD2. CDR1 and CDR2 from the germline V gene are MNHEY and SMNVEV (reference sequence). V shed 2 bases, J shed 4 bases, and the junction held 4 bases outside the gene matches. The CDR3 is 16 amino acids. DNA for the CDR3: TGTGCCAGCAGTTTAGCTAGCGGGGGCAGCACCGGGGAGCTGTTTTTT. This sequence encodes CASSLASGGSTGELFF.

The genes are TRBV10-3 and TRBJ2-3; 9 positions agree with TRBD2. CDR1 is ENHRY and CDR2 is SYGVKD in the germline V gene. CDR3 size: 14 residues. Losses at the gene ends were 8 bases for V and 0 bases for J; bases not matched to a gene: 3. CDR3 loop: CAIRGGASTDTQYF. CDR3 nucleotides: TGTGCCATCCGCGGGGGGGCAAGCACAGATACGCAGTATTTT.

This clone has a handful of counts. This chain uses TRBV5-1 with TRBJ2-1, with 7 bases matching TRBD2. The CDR3 totals 13 residues. V dropped 6 bases and J dropped 7; count of bases not matched to a gene: 7. Germline-derived CDR1 and CDR2 are SGHRS and YFSETQ. The chain's CDR3 is CASTLGGGNEQFF. CDR3 in DNA: TGCGCCAGCACCCTAGGCGGGGGAAATGAGCAGTTCTTC.

This clone occurred a few times. J is TRBJ2-1 and V is TRBV6-6; 7 bases map to TRBD1. CDR1 is MNHNY, CDR2 SVGAGI, per germline (reference sequence). V trimming: 6 bases; J trimming: 8 bases; junction bases outside the gene matches: 10. CDR3 size: 14 residues. CDR3: CASRNTGAGDEQFF. CDR3 in DNA: TGTGCCAGCAGAAACACAGGGGCTGGGGATGAGCAGTTCTTC.

J is TRBJ1-2 and V is TRBV29-1; 9 bases map to TRBD1. Germline-derived CDR1 and CDR2 are SQVTM and ANQGSEA. V lost 7 bases and J lost 0; bases outside the gene matches: 9. CDR3 length: 15 residues. In nucleotides, the CDR3 is TGCAGCGCACCGGGACAGGGCGGTCCTAACTATGGCTACACCTTC. As protein: CSAPGQGGPNYGYTF.

This clone was seen more than once but under ten times. V usage is TRBV5-1 and J usage is TRBJ1-6; D call uncertain. Between the trimmed V and J ends, which lost 4 bases and 5 bases, there was a span of 10 bases. Per the germline V gene, CDR1 is SGHRS and CDR2 is YFSETQ. CDR3 length equals 14 residues. This chain's CDR3 is CASSPTGNNSPLHF. The CDR3 coding sequence is TGCGCCAGCAGCCCGACTGGAAATAATTCACCCCTCCACTTT.

This clone occurred a few times. The chain links TRBV27 to TRBJ1-2; TRBD1 aligns across 12 bases. With 9 bases clipped from V and 3 bases from J, the junction kept 5 bases outside the gene matches. Germline V lookup: CDR1 MNHEY, CDR2 SMNVEV (reference sequence). The CDR3 sequence is 14 residues long. Written as DNA, the CDR3 is TGTGCCAGTACGGGGACAGGGGGCGACTATGGCTACACCTTC. Translation: CASTGTGGDYGYTF.

This clone was counted a few times. The chain recombines TRBV2 with TRBJ1-2; D is perhaps TRBD1 (6 bases). The ends were cut back, 6 bases at V and 6 bases at J, with 20 bases in the middle. Germline assignment: CDR1 SNHLY and CDR2 FYNNEI. This CDR3 contains 15 residues. CDR3 nucleotides: TGTGCCAGCAGCTTTAGGGCGGGGGCTGGCGATGGCTACACCTTC. The encoded protein is CASSFRAGAGDGYTF. The variable domain in full, with the rest retrieved from reference TRBV2 and TRBJ1-2, is EPEVTQTPSHQVTQMGQEVILRCVPISNHLYFYWYRQILGQKVEFLVSFYNNEISEKSEIFDDQFSVERPDGSNFTLKIRSTKLEDSAMYFCASSFRAGAGDGYTFGSGTRLTVV.

This clone was observed a few times. The chain has TRBV10-3 and TRBJ2-7; 7 nucleotides line up with TRBD1. Germline CDR1 reads ENHRY; CDR2 reads SYGVKD. V was clipped by 4 bases and J by 6 bases; unmatched bases: 12. This CDR3 is 15 amino acids long. CDR3 sequence reads: CAISGKTGERGEQYF. CDR3 nucleotide sequence: TGTGCCATCAGTGGGAAAACAGGGGAACGGGGCGAGCAGTACTTC.

The V call is TRBV6-6, the J call TRBJ2-2; tentatively, D is TRBD2 (7 bases). The CDR3 is 15 residues long. Germline CDR1 MNHNY, CDR2 SVGAGI (reference sequence). Trimming took 8 bases from V and 1 from J, leaving 14 bases between them. The CDR3 loop is CASQKGGVNTGELFF. DNA of the CDR3: TGTGCCAGCCAAAAGGGGGGGGTGAACACCGGGGAGCTGTTTTTT.

This clone was observed a handful of times. The chain couples TRBV5-4 to TRBJ2-3; D unresolved. CDR1 and CDR2 from the germline V gene are SGHNT and YYREEE (reference sequence). The ends were cut back, 0 bases at V and 3 bases at J, with 5 bases in the middle. The CDR3 sequence is 13 residues long. The CDR3 DNA reads as TGTGCCAGCAGCTTGGCTCCGACAGATACGCAGTATTTT. Protein sequence: CASSLAPTDTQYF.

V is TRBV15 and J is TRBJ2-5, with D perhaps matching TRBD1 (5 bases). The CDR3 runs 13 residues. V dropped 0 bases and J dropped 6 bases, with 8 bases sitting between them. In germline, CDR1 is LNHNV, CDR2 YYDKDF (reference sequence). CDR3 sequence (DNA): TGTGCCACCAGCAGAGACAGGGTCAAGACCCAGTACTTC. Encoded protein: CATSRDRVKTQYF.

The table lists this clone with many counts. The chain couples TRBV6-6 to TRBJ2-3, with D unresolved. CDR3 length: 12 amino acids. V lost 7 bases and J lost 1, with 6 bases in between. CDR1 and CDR2 from the germline V gene are MNHNY and SVGAGI (reference sequence). CDR3 protein: CASTGGTDTQYF. The CDR3 nucleotides are TGTGCCAGCACCGGAGGCACAGATACGCAGTATTTT.

The chain carries TRBV7-9 and TRBJ2-7, with a weak D call TRBD1 (6 bases). Germline assignment: CDR1 SEHNR and CDR2 FQNEAQ (reference sequence). V lost 3 bases, J lost 5 bases, and 14 bases lay in between. This CDR3 has 14 amino acids. CDR3 loop: CASSFGQSLDEQYF. DNA for the CDR3: TGTGCCAGCAGCTTCGGACAGTCCCTCGACGAGCAGTACTTC.